This T cell receptor (beta chain) was found in a study of identical twins. Study observations and caveats: Models predicted less out-of-frame TCR alpha sharing in monozygotic twins than was found. Twin pairs had excess sharing that was weaker in beta out-of-frame sequences. The more abundant beta clonotypes in cord blood had fewer insertions, and memory repertoires did not show this.

This clonotype was seen ten or more times. Its antigen is undetermined. Trimming pared 6 bases from V and 3 bases from J, leaving 21 bases between. CDR1 and CDR2 from the germline V gene are MGHDK and SYGVNS. This CDR3 spans 16 amino acids. Template switching added a universal primer binding site, and final cDNA carried unique molecular identifiers. TCRdb processed the 5' RACE reads anew with MiXCR; each CDR3 protein has one entry. The data contain about 430,000 distinct CDR3 sequences, about 18% of them singletons. Input material: naive T cells sorted from blood. The chain employs TRBV25-1 and TRBJ2-7; tentatively, D is TRBD2 (6 bases). The receptor was isolated from a man aged 50 or older in good health. The CDR3 coding sequence is TGTGCCAGCAGGGAAACCGGGACCCGGAGGGGCTACGAGCAGTACTTC. This codes for CASRETGTRRGYEQYF.